These 14 T cell receptor beta chains were all obtained from the same sample, sequenced in a study of the immune and genomic landscape of osteosarcoma. Poor-prognosis osteosarcoma patients supplied post-treatment primary, local recurrence and metastasis tumor specimens. TCRdb keeps only in-frame clones here, not all; method: immunoSEQ multiplex PCR. Of around 4,600 clones listed, 71% are singletons. Sequencing input: osteosarcoma tumor tissue from the femur. The receptors were sampled from a human donor with osteosarcoma.

Sample share makes this clone large. V usage is TRBV5-4 and J usage is TRBJ2-1; 7 nucleotides agree with TRBD2. V lost 3 bases and J lost 5; bases outside the gene matches: 5. The CDR3 runs to 14 residues. In germline, CDR1 is SGHNT, CDR2 YYREEE (reference sequence). CDR3 amino acids: CASSWGGSDNEQFF. The CDR3 nucleotides are TGTGCCAGCAGCTGGGGCGGGAGTGACAATGAGCAGTTCTTC.

This clone has a handful of counts. This chain joins TRBV4-2 and TRBJ2-3, with 13 bases lining up with TRBD2. The CDR3 is 18 residues long. Germline trimming cut 3 bases from V and 4 bases from J; bases unmatched to any gene: 10. Germline V gives CDR1 LGHNA, CDR2 YNFKEQ. DNA for the CDR3: TGTGCCAGCAGCCATACCACCGGACTAGCGGGAGAACCAGATACGCAGTATTTT. Translated: CASSHTTGLAGEPDTQYF.

The chain carries TRBV19 and TRBJ1-1, with no clear D. Germline CDR1 and CDR2: LNHDA and SQIVND (reference sequence). The CDR3 loop spans 16 amino acids. Trimming cost V 3 bases and J 1 base, with 15 bases left between them. Here the CDR3 reads CASSIYFGLENTEAFF. CDR3 in DNA: TGTGCCAGTAGTATTTATTTCGGCTTGGAGAACACTGAAGCTTTCTTT.

CDR3 residues: CASSSDGRGSYEQYF. The CDR3 DNA sequence: TGTGCCAGCAGCTCTGACGGAAGGGGCTCCTACGAGCAGTACTTC. The chain recombines TRBV5-6 with TRBJ2-7; D possibly corresponds to TRBD1 (5 bases). From germline, CDR1 is SGHDT and CDR2 YYEEEE. V was pared by 3 bases and J by 0 bases, with 13 bases between. The CDR3 totals 15 residues. Looking up the rest from reference TRBV5-6 and TRBJ2-7 gives the full variable domain: DAGVTQSPTHLIKTRGQQVTLRCSPKSGHDTVSWYQQALGQGPQFIFQYYEEEERQRGNFPDRFSGHQFPNYSSELNVNALLLGDSALYLCASSSDGRGSYEQYFGPGTRLTVT.

This chain links TRBV30 with TRBJ2-7, with D possibly being TRBD2 (6 bases). CDR3 size: 13 residues. The V and J ends lost 0 bases and 5 bases respectively, with 11 bases between them. CDR1 is GTSNPN and CDR2 is SVGIG in the germline V gene (reference sequence). The CDR3 coding sequence is TGTGCCTGGAGTGTAGGGCTAGCGAACGAGCAGTACTTC. Its protein product is CAWSVGLANEQYF. The whole variable domain, filled in from reference TRBV30 and TRBJ2-7, reads SQTIHQWPATLVQPVGSPLSLECTVEGTSNPNLYWYRQAAGRGLQLLFYSVGIGQISSEVPQNLSASRPQDRQFILSSKKLLLSDSGFYLCAWSVGLANEQYFGPGTRLTVT.

J is TRBJ2-3 and V is TRBV4-3, with D possibly TRBD1 on 6 matching bases. The CDR3 has 14 amino acids. Trimming removed 4 bases at V and 2 bases at J, with 10 bases between. CDR1 is LGHNA and CDR2 is YSLEER in the germline V gene. Here the CDR3 DNA reads TGCGCCAGCAGCCGCCTGGGGGCCACAGATACGCAGTATTTT. It encodes CASSRLGATDTQYF.

This sequence joins TRBV11-2 and TRBJ1-1; D not resolved. This CDR3 has 15 residues. The V end was cut by 0 bases, the J end by 3 bases, with 11 bases between. Germline V gene lookup returns CDR1 SGHAT and CDR2 FQNNGV. In DNA form, the CDR3 reads TGTGCCAGCAGCTTAGATCATCTCGGGGACACTGAAGCTTTCTTT. It specifies CASSLDHLGDTEAFF.

The V and J genes are TRBV5-1 and TRBJ2-7; perhaps TRBD1 as D (6 bases). The CDR3 length is 15 residues. V was clipped by 4 bases and J by 2 bases, with 16 bases between them. CDR1 is SGHRS, CDR2 YFSETQ, per germline. CDR3 DNA sequence: TGCGCCAGCAGCCCCGCGACAGGTCCTACCTACGAGCAGTACTTC. It specifies CASSPATGPTYEQYF. The full variable domain, rest sourced from reference TRBV5-1 and TRBJ2-7, is KAGVTQTPRYLIKTRGQQVTLSCSPISGHRSVSWYQQTPGQGLQFLFEYFSETQRNKGNFPGRFSGRQFSNSRSEMNVSTLELGDSALYLCASSPATGPTYEQYFGPGTRLTVT.

This sequence joins TRBV6-1 and TRBJ2-7; 9 bases line up with TRBD2. CDR1 is MNHNS and CDR2 is SASEGT in the germline V gene. This CDR3 is built from 13 residues. V gave up 6 bases and J gave up 2 bases; unmatched junction bases: 2. The CDR3 sequence is CASRTSGAYEQYF. DNA for the CDR3: TGTGCCAGCAGGACTAGCGGAGCCTACGAGCAGTACTTC.

The chain links TRBV30 to TRBJ2-2; D is unresolved. Germline CDR1 GTSNPN, CDR2 SVGIG (reference sequence). The V gene lost 4 bases and the J gene lost 0 bases, with 6 bases spanning the gap. The CDR3 is 13 residues long. The CDR3 sequence: CAWIPPNTGELFF. Here the CDR3 DNA reads TGTGCCTGGATACCTCCGAACACCGGGGAGCTGTTTTTT.

J is TRBJ1-1 and V is TRBV15, with a possible D match to TRBD1 (6 bases). Germline CDR1 and CDR2: LNHNV and YYDKDF (reference sequence). CDR3 length: 14 residues. V was cut by 5 bases and J by 0 bases, with 10 bases left in between. The CDR3 reads CATSLGGLNTEAFF. In DNA form, the CDR3 reads TGTGCCACCAGCCTAGGGGGACTGAACACTGAAGCTTTCTTT.

The chain couples TRBV28 to TRBJ2-1; 7 bases align to TRBD2. The germline V gene has CDR1 MDHEN and CDR2 SYDVKM. The CDR3 has 16 amino acids. With 1 base clipped from V and 5 bases from J, the junction kept 8 bases outside the gene matches. The CDR3 here is CASSLSPPGRDNEQFF. CDR3 coding DNA: TGTGCCAGCAGTTTATCTCCCCCAGGGAGGGACAATGAGCAGTTCTTC. Complete variable domain (other parts from reference TRBV28 and TRBJ2-1): DVKVTQSSRYLVKRTGEKVFLECVQDMDHENMFWYRQDPGLGLRLIYFSYDVKMKEKGDIPEGYSVSREKKERFSLILESASTNQTSMYLCASSLSPPGRDNEQFFGPGTRLTVL.

The rearrangement uses TRBV11-2 and TRBJ2-7; 7 bases match TRBD2. Trimming cost V 10 bases and J 4 bases; bases outside gene matches: 16. Looked up from germline, CDR1 is SGHAT and CDR2 is FQNNGV. This CDR3 has 15 residues. This CDR3 is CATRDRRLALYEQYF. The CDR3 DNA reads TGTGCCACCCGGGATCGTCGACTAGCTCTTTACGAGCAGTACTTC.

The chain has TRBV11-1 and TRBJ2-7, with D hard to call. The ends were cut back, 1 base at V and 0 bases at J, with 4 bases in the middle. The CDR3 consists of 13 residues. CDR1 and CDR2 from the germline V gene are SGHAT and FQDESV (reference sequence). The CDR3 nucleotides read TGTGCCAGCAGCTTAGGCTCCTCCTACGAGCAGTACTTC. It is translated as CASSLGSSYEQYF.